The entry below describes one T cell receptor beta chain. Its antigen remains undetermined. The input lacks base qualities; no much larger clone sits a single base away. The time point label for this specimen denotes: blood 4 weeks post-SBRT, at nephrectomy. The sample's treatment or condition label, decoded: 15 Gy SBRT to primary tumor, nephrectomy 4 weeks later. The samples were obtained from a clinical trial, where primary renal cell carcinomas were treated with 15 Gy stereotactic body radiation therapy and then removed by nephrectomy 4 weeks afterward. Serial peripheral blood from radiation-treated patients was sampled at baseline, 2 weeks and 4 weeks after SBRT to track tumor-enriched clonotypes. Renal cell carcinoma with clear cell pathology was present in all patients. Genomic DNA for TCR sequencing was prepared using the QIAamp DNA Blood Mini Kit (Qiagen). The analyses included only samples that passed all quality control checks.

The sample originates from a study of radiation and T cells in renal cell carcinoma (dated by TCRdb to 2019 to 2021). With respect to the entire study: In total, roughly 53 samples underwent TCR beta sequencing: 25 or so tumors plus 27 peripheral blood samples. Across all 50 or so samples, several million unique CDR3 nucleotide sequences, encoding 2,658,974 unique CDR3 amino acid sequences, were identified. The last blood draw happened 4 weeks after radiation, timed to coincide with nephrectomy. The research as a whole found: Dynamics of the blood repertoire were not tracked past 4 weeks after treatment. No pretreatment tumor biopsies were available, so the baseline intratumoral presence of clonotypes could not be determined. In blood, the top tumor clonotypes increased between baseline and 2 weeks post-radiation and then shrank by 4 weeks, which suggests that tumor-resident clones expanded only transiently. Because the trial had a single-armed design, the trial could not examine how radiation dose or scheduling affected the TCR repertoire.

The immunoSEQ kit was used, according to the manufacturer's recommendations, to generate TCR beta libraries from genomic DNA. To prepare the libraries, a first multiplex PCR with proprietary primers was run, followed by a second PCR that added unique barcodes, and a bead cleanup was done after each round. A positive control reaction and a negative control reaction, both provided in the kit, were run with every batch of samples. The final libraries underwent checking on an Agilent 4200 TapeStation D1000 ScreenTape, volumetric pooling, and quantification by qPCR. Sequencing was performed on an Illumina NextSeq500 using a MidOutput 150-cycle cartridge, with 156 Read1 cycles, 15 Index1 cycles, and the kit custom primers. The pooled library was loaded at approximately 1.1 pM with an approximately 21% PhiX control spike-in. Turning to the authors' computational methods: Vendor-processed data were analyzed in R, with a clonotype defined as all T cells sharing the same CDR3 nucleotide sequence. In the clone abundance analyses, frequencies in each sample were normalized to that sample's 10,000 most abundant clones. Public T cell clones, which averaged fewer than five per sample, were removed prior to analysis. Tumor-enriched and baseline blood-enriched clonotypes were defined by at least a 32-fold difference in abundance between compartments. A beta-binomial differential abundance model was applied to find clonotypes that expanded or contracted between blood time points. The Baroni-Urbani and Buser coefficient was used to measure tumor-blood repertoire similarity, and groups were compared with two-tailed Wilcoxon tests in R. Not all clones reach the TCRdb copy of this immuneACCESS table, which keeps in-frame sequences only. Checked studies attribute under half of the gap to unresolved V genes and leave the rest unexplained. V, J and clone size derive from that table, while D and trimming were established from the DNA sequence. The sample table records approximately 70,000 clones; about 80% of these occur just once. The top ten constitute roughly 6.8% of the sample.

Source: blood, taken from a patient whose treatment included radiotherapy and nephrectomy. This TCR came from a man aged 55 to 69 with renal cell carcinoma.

Read as DNA, the sequence is TGTGCCAGCAGCACACTAGCGGGGGCCACCGGGGAGCTGTTTTTT. This yields the protein CASSTLAGATGELFF. This chain is built from TRBV9 and TRBJ2-2; the junction holds 11 bases that match TRBD2. The germline V gene gives CDR1 as SGDLS and CDR2 as YYNGEE. Trimming accounts for 4 bases at V and 4 bases at J, while the number of junction bases matched to no gene is 3. Including the terminal cysteine and phenylalanine, the CDR3 comprises 15 residues. Just the 45-base CDR3 DNA is kept, in frame starting at base 1.